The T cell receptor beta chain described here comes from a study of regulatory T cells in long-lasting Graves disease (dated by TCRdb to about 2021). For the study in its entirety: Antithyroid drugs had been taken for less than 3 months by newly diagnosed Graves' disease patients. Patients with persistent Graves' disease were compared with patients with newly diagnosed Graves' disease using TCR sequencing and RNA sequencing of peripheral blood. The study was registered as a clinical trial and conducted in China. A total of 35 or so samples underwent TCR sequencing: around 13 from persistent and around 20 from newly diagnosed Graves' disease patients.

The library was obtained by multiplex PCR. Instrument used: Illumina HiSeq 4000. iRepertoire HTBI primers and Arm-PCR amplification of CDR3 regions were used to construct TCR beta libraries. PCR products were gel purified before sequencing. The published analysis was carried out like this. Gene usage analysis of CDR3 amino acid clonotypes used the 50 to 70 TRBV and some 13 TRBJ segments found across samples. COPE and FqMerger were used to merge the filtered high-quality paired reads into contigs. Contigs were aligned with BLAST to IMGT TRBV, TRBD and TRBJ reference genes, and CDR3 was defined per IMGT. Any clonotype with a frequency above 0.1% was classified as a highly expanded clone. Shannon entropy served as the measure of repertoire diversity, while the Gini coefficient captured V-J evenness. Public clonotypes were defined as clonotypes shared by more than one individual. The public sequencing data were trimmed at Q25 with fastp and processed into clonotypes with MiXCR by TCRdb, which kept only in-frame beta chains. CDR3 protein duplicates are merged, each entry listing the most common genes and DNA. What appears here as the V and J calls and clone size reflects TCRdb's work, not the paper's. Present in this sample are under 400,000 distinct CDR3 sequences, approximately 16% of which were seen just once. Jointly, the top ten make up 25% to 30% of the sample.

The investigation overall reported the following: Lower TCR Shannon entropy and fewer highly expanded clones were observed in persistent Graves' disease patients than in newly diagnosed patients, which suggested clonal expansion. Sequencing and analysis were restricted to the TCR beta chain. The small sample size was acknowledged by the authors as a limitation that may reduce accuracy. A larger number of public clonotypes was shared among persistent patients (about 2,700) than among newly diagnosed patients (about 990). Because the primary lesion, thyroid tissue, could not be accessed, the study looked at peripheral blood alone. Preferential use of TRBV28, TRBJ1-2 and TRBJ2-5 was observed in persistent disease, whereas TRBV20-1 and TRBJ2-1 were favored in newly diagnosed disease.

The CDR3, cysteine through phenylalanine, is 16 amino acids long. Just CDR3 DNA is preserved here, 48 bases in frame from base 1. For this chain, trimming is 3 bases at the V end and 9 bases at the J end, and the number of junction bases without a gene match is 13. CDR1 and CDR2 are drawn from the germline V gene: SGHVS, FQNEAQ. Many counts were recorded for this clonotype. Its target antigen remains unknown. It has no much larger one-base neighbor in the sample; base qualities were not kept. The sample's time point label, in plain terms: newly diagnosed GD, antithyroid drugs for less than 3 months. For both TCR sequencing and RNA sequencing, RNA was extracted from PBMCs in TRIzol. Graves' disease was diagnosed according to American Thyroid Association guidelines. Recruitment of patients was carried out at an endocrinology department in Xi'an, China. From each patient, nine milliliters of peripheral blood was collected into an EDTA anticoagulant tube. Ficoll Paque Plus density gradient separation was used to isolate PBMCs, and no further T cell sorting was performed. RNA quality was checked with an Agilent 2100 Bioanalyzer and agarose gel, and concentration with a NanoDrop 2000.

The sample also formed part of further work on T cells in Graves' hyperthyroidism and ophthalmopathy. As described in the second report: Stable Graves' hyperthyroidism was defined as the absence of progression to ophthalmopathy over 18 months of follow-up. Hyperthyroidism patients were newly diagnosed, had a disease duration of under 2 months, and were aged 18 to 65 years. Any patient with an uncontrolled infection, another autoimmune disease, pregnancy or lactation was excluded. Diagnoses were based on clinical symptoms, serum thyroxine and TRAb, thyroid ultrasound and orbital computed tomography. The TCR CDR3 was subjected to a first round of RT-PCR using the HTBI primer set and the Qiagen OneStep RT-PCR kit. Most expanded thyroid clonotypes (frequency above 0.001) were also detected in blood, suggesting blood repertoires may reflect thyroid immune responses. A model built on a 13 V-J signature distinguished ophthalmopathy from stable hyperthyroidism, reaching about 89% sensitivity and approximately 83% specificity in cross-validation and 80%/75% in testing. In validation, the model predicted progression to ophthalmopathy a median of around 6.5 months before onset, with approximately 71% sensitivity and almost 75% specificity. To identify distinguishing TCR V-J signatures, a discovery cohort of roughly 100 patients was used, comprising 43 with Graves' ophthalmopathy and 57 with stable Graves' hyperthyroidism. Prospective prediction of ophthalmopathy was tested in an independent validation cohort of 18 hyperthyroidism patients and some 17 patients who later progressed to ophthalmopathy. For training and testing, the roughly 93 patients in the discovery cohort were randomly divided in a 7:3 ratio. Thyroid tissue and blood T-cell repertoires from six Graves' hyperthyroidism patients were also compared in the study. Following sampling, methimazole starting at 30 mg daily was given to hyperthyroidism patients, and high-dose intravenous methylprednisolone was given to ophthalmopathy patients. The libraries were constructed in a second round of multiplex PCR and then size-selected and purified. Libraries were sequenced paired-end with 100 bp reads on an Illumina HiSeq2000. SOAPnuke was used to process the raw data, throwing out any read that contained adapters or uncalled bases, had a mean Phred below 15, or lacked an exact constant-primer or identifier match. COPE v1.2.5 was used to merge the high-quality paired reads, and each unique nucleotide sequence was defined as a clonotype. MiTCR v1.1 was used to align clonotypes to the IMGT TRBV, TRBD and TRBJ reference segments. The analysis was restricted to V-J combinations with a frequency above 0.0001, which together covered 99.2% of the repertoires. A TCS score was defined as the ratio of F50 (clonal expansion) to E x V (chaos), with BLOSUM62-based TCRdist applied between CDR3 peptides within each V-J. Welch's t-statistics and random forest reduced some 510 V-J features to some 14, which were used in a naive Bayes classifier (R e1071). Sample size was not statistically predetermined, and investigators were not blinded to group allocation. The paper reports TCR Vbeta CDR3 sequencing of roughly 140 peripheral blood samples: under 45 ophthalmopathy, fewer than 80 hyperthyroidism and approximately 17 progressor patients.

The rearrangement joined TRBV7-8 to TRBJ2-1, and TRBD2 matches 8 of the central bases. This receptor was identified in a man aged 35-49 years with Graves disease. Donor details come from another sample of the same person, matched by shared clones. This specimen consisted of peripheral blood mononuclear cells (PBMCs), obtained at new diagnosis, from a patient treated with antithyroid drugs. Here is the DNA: TGTGCCAGCAGCTTGGGGACTAGGGCGTCAGCGGTTGAGCAGTTCTTC. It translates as CASSLGTRASAVEQFF. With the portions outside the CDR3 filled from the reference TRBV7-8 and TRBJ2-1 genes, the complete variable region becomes GAGVSQSPRYKVAKRGQDVALRCDPISGHVSLFWYQQALGQGPEFLTYFQNEAQLDKSGLPSDRFFAERPEGSVSTLKIQRTQQEDSAVYLCASSLGTRASAVEQFFGPGTRLTVL.